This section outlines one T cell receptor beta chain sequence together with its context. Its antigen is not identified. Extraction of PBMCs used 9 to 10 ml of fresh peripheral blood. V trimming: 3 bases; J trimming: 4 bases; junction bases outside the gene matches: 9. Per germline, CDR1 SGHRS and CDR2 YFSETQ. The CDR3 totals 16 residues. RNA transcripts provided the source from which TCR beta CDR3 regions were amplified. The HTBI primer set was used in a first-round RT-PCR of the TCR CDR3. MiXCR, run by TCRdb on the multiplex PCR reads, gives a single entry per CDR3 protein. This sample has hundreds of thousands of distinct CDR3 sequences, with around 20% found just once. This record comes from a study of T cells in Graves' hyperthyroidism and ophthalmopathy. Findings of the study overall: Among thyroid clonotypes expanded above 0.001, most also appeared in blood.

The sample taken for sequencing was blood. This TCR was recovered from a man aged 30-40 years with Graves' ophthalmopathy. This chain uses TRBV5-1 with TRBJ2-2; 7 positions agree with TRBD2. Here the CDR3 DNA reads TGCGCCAGCAGCTCAGGGACTACGAAGGGCACCGGGGAGCTGTTTTTT. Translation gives CASSSGTTKGTGELFF.